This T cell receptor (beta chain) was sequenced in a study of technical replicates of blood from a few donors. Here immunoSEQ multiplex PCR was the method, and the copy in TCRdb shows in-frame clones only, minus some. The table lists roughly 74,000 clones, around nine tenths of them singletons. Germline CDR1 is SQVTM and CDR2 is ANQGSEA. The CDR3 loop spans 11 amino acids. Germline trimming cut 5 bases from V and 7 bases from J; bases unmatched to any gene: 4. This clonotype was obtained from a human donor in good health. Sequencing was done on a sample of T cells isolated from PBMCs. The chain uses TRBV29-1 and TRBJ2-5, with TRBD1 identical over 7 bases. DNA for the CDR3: TGCAGCGTTCGACAGGGAAGGACCCAGTACTTC. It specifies CSVRQGRTQYF.